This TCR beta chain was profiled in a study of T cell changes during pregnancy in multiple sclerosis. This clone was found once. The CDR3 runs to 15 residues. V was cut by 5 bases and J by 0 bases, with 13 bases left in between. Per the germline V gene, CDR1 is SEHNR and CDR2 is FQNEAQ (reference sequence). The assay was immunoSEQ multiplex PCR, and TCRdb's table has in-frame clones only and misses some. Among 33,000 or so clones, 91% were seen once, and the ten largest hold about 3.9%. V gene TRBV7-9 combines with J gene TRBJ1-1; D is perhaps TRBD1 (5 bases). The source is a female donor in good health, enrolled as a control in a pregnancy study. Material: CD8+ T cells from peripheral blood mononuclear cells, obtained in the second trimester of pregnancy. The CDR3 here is CASSLQTAMNTEAFF. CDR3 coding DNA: TGTGCCAGCAGCCTACAGACAGCGATGAACACTGAAGCTTTCTTT.